Reported below is one T cell receptor (beta chain). This entry is derived from a study of T-cell reconstitution after alpha-beta-depleted transplantation in children. Per the germline V gene, CDR1 is SNHLY and CDR2 is FYNNEI. Trimming removed 3 bases from V and 10 bases from J, with 19 bases in between. The CDR3 consists of 15 residues. A TCRbeta library incorporating unique molecular identifiers was prepared. TCRdb used MiXCR to reprocess the PCR reads, holding one entry per CDR3 protein. The repertoire holds roughly 500,000 distinct CDR3 sequences, under 15% seen once, with approximately 5.4% in the top ten.

The source material was PBMCs from the stem cell graft donor, sampled from the stem cell graft. The sequence was collected from a human donor who donated a stem cell graft to a child with combined immunodeficiency. The V and J genes are TRBV2 and TRBJ2-1, with D tentatively TRBD1 (7 bases). The CDR3 DNA sequence: TGTGCCAGCAGTGAGCTAGCAGGGGGGCTTGGGGAGCAGTTCTTC. This sequence encodes CASSELAGGLGEQFF.